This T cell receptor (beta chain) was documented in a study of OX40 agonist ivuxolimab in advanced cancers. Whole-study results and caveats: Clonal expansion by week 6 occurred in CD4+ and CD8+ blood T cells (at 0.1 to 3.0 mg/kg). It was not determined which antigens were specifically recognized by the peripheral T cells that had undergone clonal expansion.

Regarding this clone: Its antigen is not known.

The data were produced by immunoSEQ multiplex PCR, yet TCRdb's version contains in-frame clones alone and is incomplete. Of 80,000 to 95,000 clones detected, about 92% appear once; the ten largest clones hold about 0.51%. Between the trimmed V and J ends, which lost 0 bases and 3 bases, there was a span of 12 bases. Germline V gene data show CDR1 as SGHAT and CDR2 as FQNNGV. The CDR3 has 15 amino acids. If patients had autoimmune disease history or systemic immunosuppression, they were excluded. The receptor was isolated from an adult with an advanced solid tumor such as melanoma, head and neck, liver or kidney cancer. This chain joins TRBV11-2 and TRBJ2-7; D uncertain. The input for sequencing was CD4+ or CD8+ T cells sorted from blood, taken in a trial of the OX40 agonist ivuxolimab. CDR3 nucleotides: TGTGCCAGCAGCTTAGAAGGACGCCACTACTACGAGCAGTACTTC. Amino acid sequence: CASSLEGRHYYEQYF.